A selection of T cell receptor beta chains follows, all from one sample in a study of OX40 agonist ivuxolimab in advanced cancers. TCRdb keeps only in-frame clones here, not all; method: immunoSEQ multiplex PCR. This table holds about 81,000 clones, about 93% found once. Here the sequenced sample was CD4+ or CD8+ T cells sorted from blood, taken in a trial of the OX40 agonist ivuxolimab. Source of these receptors: an adult with an advanced solid tumor such as melanoma, head and neck, liver or kidney cancer. The CDR3 runs from the conserved cysteine through the conserved F or W. The D gene is left open where the match is weak. Size values are once, few and many counts, or a class for expanded clones, and some rows have none.

clone size	V gene	CDR3 length	J gene	D gene	CDR3 DNA	CDR3 protein
-	TRBV28	14	TRBJ2-1	TRBD2	TGTGCCAGCAGTTTAGCGGGAGTGAGGAATGAGCAGTTCTTC	CASSLAGVRNEQFF
-	TRBV5-1	13	TRBJ1-1	-	TGCGCCAGCAGCTTACTCTCGGACACTGAAGCTTTCTTT	CASSLLSDTEAFF
-	TRBV19	15	TRBJ2-2	TRBD1	TGTGCCAGTAGTATAGAATCGACAGGGACCGGGGAGCTGTTTTTT	CASSIESTGTGELFF
-	TRBV13	15	TRBJ1-4	TRBD1	TGTGCCAGCAGCTTATGGGACAGGCTTAATGAAAAACTGTTTTTT	CASSLWDRLNEKLFF
-	TRBV7-2	15	TRBJ2-1	TRBD1	TGTGCCAGCAGCCCCGAGGGGGCAGACTACAATGAGCAGTTCTTC	CASSPEGADYNEQFF
-	TRBV28	16	TRBJ1-5	-	TGTGCCAGCACCCCCAGGGATACTAGTAGCAATCAGCCCCAGCATTTT	CASTPRDTSSNQPQHF
-	TRBV2	15	TRBJ1-2	-	TGTGCCAGCAGTGAAGCTTGGGCAACAGACTATGGCTACACCTTC	CASSEAWATDYGYTF
-	TRBV29-1	14	TRBJ2-5	-	TGCAGCGTTGCTCCGGGTCCTTATCAAGAGACCCAGTACTTC	CSVAPGPYQETQYF
-	TRBV6-6	15	TRBJ1-1	TRBD1	TGTGCCAGCAGTCCCCAGGGGGTTATGAACACTGAAGCTTTCTTT	CASSPQGVMNTEAFF
-	TRBV29-1	14	TRBJ1-2	-	TGCAGCGTTGATCCCCGGGGTGGCCGCTATGGCTACACCTTC	CSVDPRGGRYGYTF
-	TRBV13	13	TRBJ2-1	-	TGTGCCAGCAGCTTCCAAGTCCCGGCCGAGCAGTTCTTC	CASSFQVPAEQFF
-	TRBV4-1	18	TRBJ1-5	-	TGCGCCAGCAGCCAAGTACCCCCGGCAGGGCGCGGCAATCAGCCCCAGCATTTT	CASSQVPPAGRGNQPQHF
-	TRBV11-2	16	TRBJ1-2	TRBD1	TGTGCCAGCAGCTCCGTGGGGGACAGGGCCAGCGGTGGCTACACCTTC	CASSSVGDRASGGYTF
-	TRBV5-8	13	TRBJ2-1	TRBD2	TGTGCCAGCAGGGGGAGGGGCAGTGATGAGCAGTTCTTC	CASRGRGSDEQFF
-	TRBV27	15	TRBJ2-1	TRBD2	TGTGCCACCGAGACGACTAGCGGGAGATGGAATGAGCAGTTCTTC	CATETTSGRWNEQFF
-	TRBV5-8	13	TRBJ2-1	-	TGTGCCAGCAGCTTGAGCACCATCAATGAGCAGTTCTTC	CASSLSTINEQFF
-	TRBV28	13	TRBJ2-3	-	TGTGCCAGCAGTCCCCCGGGCCTAGATACGCAGTATTTT	CASSPPGLDTQYF
-	TRBV19	16	TRBJ1-5	-	TGTGCCAGTAATCCGACGGAGCCCCTGCGCAATCAGCCCCAGCATTTT	CASNPTEPLRNQPQHF
-	TRBV19	13	TRBJ1-2	-	TGTGCCAGTAGTATTTCCCCTAACTATGGCTACACCTTC	CASSISPNYGYTF
-	TRBV27	16	TRBJ2-1	TRBD2	TGTGCCAGCAGGGGCGGTGGGACTAGCGTTTACAATGAGCAGTTCTTC	CASRGGGTSVYNEQFF
once	TRBV15	17	TRBJ2-1	-	TGTGCCACCAGCACCTTTTTCCCCCTCAGCTCCTACAATGAGCAGTTCTTC	CATSTFFPLSSYNEQFF
once	TRBV7-9	14	TRBJ1-1	-	TGTGCCAGCAGCTTAGACAGGCCCTCCACTGAAGCTTTCTTT	CASSLDRPSTEAFF
-	TRBV27	16	TRBJ2-3	-	TGTGCCAGCAGTTTAAGGGGACGGATTAGCACAGATACGCAGTATTTT	CASSLRGRISTDTQYF
-	TRBV6-1	15	TRBJ2-7	-	TGTGCCAGCAGTGTTGGGCAGGGGATTATGTACGAGCAGTACTTC	CASSVGQGIMYEQYF
-	TRBV6-5	14	TRBJ1-1	-	TGTGCCAGCAGAACAGACAGTCTGAACACTGAAGCTTTCTTT	CASRTDSLNTEAFF
-	TRBV21-1	12	TRBJ2-7	-	TGTGCCATACAGGGGGAGTCCTACGAGCAGTACTTC	CAIQGESYEQYF
-	TRBV28	13	TRBJ2-7	TRBD1	TGTGCCAGCGGATTGACAGGGGCCTACGAGCAGTACTTC	CASGLTGAYEQYF
-	TRBV27	13	TRBJ2-7	TRBD1	TGTGCCAGCAGTTTCGGACAGGCCTACGAGCAGTACTTC	CASSFGQAYEQYF
-	TRBV7-9	16	TRBJ2-2	-	TGTGCCAGCAGCCACGCCCCCCCAGGGGCGGTCGGGGAGCTGTTTTTT	CASSHAPPGAVGELFF
-	TRBV19	14	TRBJ1-2	TRBD1	TGTGCCAGTAACCCGGGGACAGGGGCTTATGGCTACACCTTC	CASNPGTGAYGYTF
-	TRBV19	15	TRBJ1-2	TRBD1	TGTGCCAGTAGTTCCCGGGACAGGGGCTTGTATGGCTACACCTTC	CASSSRDRGLYGYTF
-	TRBV10-3	15	TRBJ2-7	-	TGTGCCATCAGTGTGGGCCCACAGGGGGGGTACGAGCAGTACTTC	CAISVGPQGGYEQYF
-	TRBV10-1	12	TRBJ2-3	-	TGCGCCAGCAGTGAGGGGGCAGATACGCAGTATTTT	CASSEGADTQYF
once	TRBV7-9	14	TRBJ2-7	-	TGTGCCAGCAGCCGTCCCTTCGGGCTCCACGAGCAGTACTTC	CASSRPFGLHEQYF
-	TRBV6-1	12	TRBJ2-7	TRBD1	TGTGCCAGCAGTAAGGACAGGGCCGAGCAGTACTTC	CASSKDRAEQYF
-	TRBV10-1	16	TRBJ2-7	TRBD2	TGCGCCAGCAGTGAGCCGGCGGGGGGGCAGTCCTACGAGCAGTACTTC	CASSEPAGGQSYEQYF
-	TRBV27	12	TRBJ2-1	-	TGTGCCAGCAGTTTAGGACCTAATGAGCAGTTCTTC	CASSLGPNEQFF
-	TRBV9	17	TRBJ2-1	TRBD2	TGTGCCAGCAGCGTATTGGGGCGGGAGGGATCATCACACGAGCAGTTCTTC	CASSVLGREGSSHEQFF
-	TRBV6-1	16	TRBJ2-7	TRBD2	TGTGCCAGCAGTGAAGATAGTAGCGGGGTCTCCTACGAGCAGTACTTC	CASSEDSSGVSYEQYF
-	TRBV18	16	TRBJ2-3	TRBD1	TGTGCCAGCTCACCGGAAGGGACAGGGTGGGCAGATACGCAGTATTTT	CASSPEGTGWADTQYF
-	TRBV4-1	15	TRBJ2-1	TRBD2	TGCGCCAGCAGCCTCGGACTAGCGGTGGGCAATGAGCAGTTCTTC	CASSLGLAVGNEQFF
-	TRBV6-5	16	TRBJ1-2	TRBD1	TGTGCCAGCAGTTACACCGGGACAGGGCTCGGGTATGGCTACACCTTC	CASSYTGTGLGYGYTF
-	TRBV28	14	TRBJ1-2	-	TGTGCCAGCAGTTTTTTGGGGCAGATCTACGGCTACACCTTC	CASSFLGQIYGYTF
-	TRBV4-3	14	TRBJ1-2	TRBD1	TGCGCCAGCAGCCAGGAGACAGGGACCTATGGCTACACCTTC	CASSQETGTYGYTF
-	TRBV29-1	19	TRBJ2-1	TRBD2	TGCAGCGTTCCCGCAGGACTAGCGGGGGGTAAGCGAGCCTACAATGAGCAGTTCTTC	CSVPAGLAGGKRAYNEQFF
-	TRBV7-8	15	TRBJ1-3	-	TGTGCCAGCAGCTTAACGGGGGCGGGAGGAAACACCATATATTTT	CASSLTGAGGNTIYF
-	TRBV19	15	TRBJ2-5	TRBD1	TGTGCCAGTAGTCCCGGGACAGTCCAGAGGGAGACCCAGTACTTC	CASSPGTVQRETQYF
-	TRBV5-6	15	TRBJ1-2	TRBD1	TGTGCCAGCAGCCGGGACAGGGAGTTAGTCTATGGCTACACCTTC	CASSRDRELVYGYTF
-	TRBV4-1	17	TRBJ2-2	TRBD2	TGCGCCAGCAGCCTTTGGGCGGGAGTGCAGGAATCCGGGGAGCTGTTTTTT	CASSLWAGVQESGELFF
-	TRBV13	13	TRBJ2-7	-	TGTGCCAGCGGGCGGGGACTTTCCTACGAGCAGTACTTC	CASGRGLSYEQYF